The present T cell receptor (beta chain) was sequenced within a study of T cell responses to AZD1222 COVID-19 vaccine. Libraries were prepared by immunoSEQ multiplex PCR; TCRdb keeps only in-frame clonotypes and omits some of them. This table has 130,000 or so clones, roughly 88% appearing once. Germline loops: CDR1 SGDLS, CDR2 YYNGEE. V was cut by 3 bases and J by 1 base, with 31 bases left in between. This CDR3 has 21 amino acids. The sequencing used peripheral blood, collected 28 days after the second AZD1222 dose. The source is an adult who received the AZD1222 COVID-19 vaccine. This chain links TRBV9 with TRBJ1-1; D unresolved. The CDR3 bases are TGTGCCAGCAGCGCAATGGGCGCGAGATTTTGGGGTGAAGTTTGGAACACTGAAGCTTTCTTT. Translation gives CASSAMGARFWGEVWNTEAFF.